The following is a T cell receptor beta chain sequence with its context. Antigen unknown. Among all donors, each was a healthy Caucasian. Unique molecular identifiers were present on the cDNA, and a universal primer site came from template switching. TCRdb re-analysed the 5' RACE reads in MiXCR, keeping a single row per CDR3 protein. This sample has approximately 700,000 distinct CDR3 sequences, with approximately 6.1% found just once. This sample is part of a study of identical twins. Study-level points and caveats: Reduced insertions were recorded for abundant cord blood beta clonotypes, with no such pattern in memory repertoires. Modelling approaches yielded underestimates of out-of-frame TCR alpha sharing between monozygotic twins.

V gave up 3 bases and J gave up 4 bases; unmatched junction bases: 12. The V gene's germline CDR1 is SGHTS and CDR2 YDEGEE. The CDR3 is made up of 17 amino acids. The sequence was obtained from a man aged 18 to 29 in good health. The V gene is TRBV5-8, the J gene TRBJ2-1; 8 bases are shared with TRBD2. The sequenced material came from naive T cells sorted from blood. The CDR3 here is CASSSQIASGLYNEQFF. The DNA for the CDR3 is TGTGCCAGCAGCTCCCAAATAGCTAGCGGGCTTTACAATGAGCAGTTCTTC.